These 18 T cell receptor beta chains were all obtained from the same sample, sequenced in a study of control samples from healthy donors and cancer patients (TCRdb year 2020). Library creation used the immunoSEQ multiplex PCR assay. This is the immuneACCESS table as TCRdb keeps it, with only in-frame sequences that have V and J called. A part of the clones is gone; compared with another copy, unresolved V genes explain less than half, and the rest is unexplained. This sample comprises 48,000 or so clones, more than 85% of them detected only once. Around 20% of the sample comes from the top ten. The sequencing sample was made of PBMCs. These receptors originate from a woman aged 50 to 65 with head and neck cancer.

The chain uses TRBV28 and TRBJ1-1; 7 bases fit TRBD1. From germline, CDR1 is MDHEN and CDR2 SYDVKM. The CDR3 covers 12 residues. V shed 7 bases and J 11 bases; nucleotides not matched to a gene: 10. This chain's CDR3 is CASTRQGLGAFF. In DNA form, the CDR3 reads TGTGCCAGCACCCGACAGGGCTTGGGGGCTTTCTTT.

The chain joins TRBV9 to TRBJ1-1, with a possible D match to TRBD1 (6 bases). V lost 5 bases and J 3 bases, leaving 14 bases between the germline ends. The CDR3 sequence is 14 residues long. Germline CDR1 and CDR2: SGDLS and YYNGEE. The CDR3 DNA reads as TGTGCCAGCAGAAGGGGGACACAACACACTGAAGCTTTCTTT. Translated, it gives CASRRGTQHTEAFF.

The chain recombines TRBV4-1 with TRBJ2-1; a possible D gene is TRBD1 (7 bases). In germline, CDR1 is MGHRA, CDR2 YSYEKL. Trimming removed 4 bases from V and 2 bases from J, with 15 bases in between. The CDR3 sequence is 16 residues long. CDR3 amino acids: CASSPEGQGAYNEQFF. CDR3 coding DNA: TGCGCCAGCAGCCCGGAGGGGCAGGGGGCCTACAATGAGCAGTTCTTC.

This chain links TRBV5-1 with TRBJ2-2; TRBD2 matches at 14 bases. V lost 5 bases, J lost 5 bases, and 2 bases stayed unmatched. The CDR3 extends over 15 amino acids. Germline CDR1 reads SGHRS; CDR2 reads YFSETQ. The CDR3 loop reads CASSRLAGGTGELFF. The CDR3 DNA follows: TGCGCCAGCAGTCGACTAGCGGGAGGGACCGGGGAGCTGTTTTTT. Full variable domain (missing parts from reference TRBV5-1 and TRBJ2-2): KAGVTQTPRYLIKTRGQQVTLSCSPISGHRSVSWYQQTPGQGLQFLFEYFSETQRNKGNFPGRFSGRQFSNSRSEMNVSTLELGDSALYLCASSRLAGGTGELFFGEGSRLTVL.

The chain joins TRBV7-2 to TRBJ2-7; D tentatively reads TRBD1 or TRBD2 (5 bases each). The CDR3 totals 14 residues. Germline CDR1 is SGHTA and CDR2 is FQGNSA. V gave up 1 base and J gave up 2 bases, with 9 bases separating them. The DNA of the CDR3 is TGTGCCAGCAGCTTAGGGGGGTCAGCCTACGAGCAGTACTTC. Translating it yields CASSLGGSAYEQYF.

This clone was found once. The gene calls are TRBV6-2 or TRBV6-3 and TRBJ2-4, with D perhaps matching TRBD1 (6 bases). Germline V gene lookup returns CDR1 MNHEY and CDR2 SVGEGT. The V gene lost 4 bases and the J gene lost 0 bases, with 7 bases spanning the gap. This CDR3 is built from 14 residues. CDR3 sequence reads: CASSWTVAKNIQYF. Written as DNA, the CDR3 is TGTGCCAGCAGTTGGACAGTAGCCAAAAACATTCAGTACTTC.

The chain joins TRBV2 to TRBJ1-1; TRBD1 matches at 9 bases. The CDR3 spans 12 residues. In germline, CDR1 is SNHLY, CDR2 FYNNEI. The ends lost 11 bases at V and 4 bases at J; junction bases unmatched: 5. The CDR3 region has the DNA TGTGCCGGAACAGGGGGCGTCACTGAAGCTTTCTTT. Amino acids: CAGTGGVTEAFF. Combining the CDR3 with reference TRBV2 and TRBJ1-1 gives the whole variable domain EPEVTQTPSHQVTQMGQEVILRCVPISNHLYFYWYRQILGQKVEFLVSFYNNEISEKSEIFDDQFSVERPDGSNFTLKIRSTKLEDSAMYFCAGTGGVTEAFFGQGTRLTVV.

The chain employs TRBV6-5 and TRBJ2-7; no firm D call. Germline V gives CDR1 MNHEY, CDR2 SVGAGI. Trimming stripped 6 bases from V and 0 bases from J, with 15 bases between. There are 15 residues in the CDR3. CDR3: CASRYIFSLSYEQYF. CDR3 sequence (DNA): TGTGCCAGCAGGTACATCTTCTCACTCTCCTACGAGCAGTACTTC.

The chain couples TRBV20-1 to TRBJ2-1; D possibly matches TRBD1 or TRBD2 (5 bases each). V was shortened by 3 bases and J by 3 bases, with 12 bases between the two germline ends. The CDR3 length is 14 residues. In germline, CDR1 is DFQATT, CDR2 SNEGSKA (reference sequence). The CDR3 is CSASSGRDYNEQFF. CDR3 DNA sequence: TGCAGTGCTAGTTCAGGGAGAGACTACAATGAGCAGTTCTTC.

The chain couples TRBV7-9 to TRBJ1-1; D is unclear. From germline, CDR1 is SEHNR and CDR2 FQNEAQ (reference sequence). V was cut by 1 base and J by 5 bases, with 11 bases left in between. This CDR3 is 14 amino acids long. The CDR3 nucleotides read TGTGCCAGCAGCTTAGATGGGGAAGGGACTGAAGCTTTCTTT. Translation gives CASSLDGEGTEAFF.

The V gene is TRBV2, the J gene TRBJ2-7; no reliable D call. This CDR3 has 12 residues. Between the trimmed V and J ends, which lost 3 bases and 9 bases, there was a span of 12 bases. Per germline, CDR1 SNHLY and CDR2 FYNNEI. The CDR3 DNA follows: TGTGCCAGCAGTGAGCTGGGCTGGGTGCAGTACTTC. Protein: CASSELGWVQYF.

This clone was observed once. This sequence joins TRBV29-1 and TRBJ1-1, with D unclear. V lost 5 bases and J lost 2, with 12 bases in between. Germline V lookup: CDR1 SQVTM, CDR2 ANQGSEA. This CDR3 is built from 13 residues. CDR3 loop: CSVKGSPNTEAFF. The CDR3, as DNA: TGCAGCGTTAAAGGATCACCTAACACTGAAGCTTTCTTT.

This clone was observed once. V gene TRBV6-1 combines with J gene TRBJ2-1; the match to TRBD2 covers 11 bases. Germline assignment: CDR1 MNHNS and CDR2 SASEGT. The length of the CDR3 is 15 residues. Trimming took 1 base from V and 6 from J; bases not matched to a gene: 2. The CDR3: CASSEVLAGGNEQFF. The CDR3 coding sequence is TGTGCCAGCAGTGAAGTCCTAGCGGGGGGCAATGAGCAGTTCTTC.

The V gene is TRBV7-9, the J gene TRBJ2-7; either TRBD1 or TRBD2 may supply D (5 bases each). Looked up from germline, CDR1 is SEHNR and CDR2 is FQNEAQ (reference sequence). The CDR3 is made up of 13 amino acids. Trimming left V 0 bases short and J 2 bases short, with 5 bases between. The CDR3 coding sequence is TGTGCCAGCAGCTTAGCGGGGGCCTACGAGCAGTACTTC. It codes for CASSLAGAYEQYF.

CDR3: CASSRDRVSQPQHF. Written as DNA, the CDR3 is TGTGCCAGCAGTCGGGACAGGGTCAGTCAGCCCCAGCATTTT. The chain combines TRBV27 with TRBJ1-5; 9 bases agree with TRBD1. Unmatched junction bases numbered 5, after V lost 5 bases and J lost 6 bases. The CDR3 contains 14 residues. Germline values: CDR1 MNHEY, CDR2 SMNVEV (reference sequence).

The CDR3 DNA reads TGTGCCAGCAGTTCAGGGACAGGGTCCTTTGGTGAGCAGTTCTTC. It codes for CASSSGTGSFGEQFF. The rearrangement joins TRBV6-1 to TRBJ2-1; 9 bases fit TRBD1. CDR1 and CDR2 (germline): MNHNS, SASEGT. With V trimmed by 5 bases and J by 9 bases, 11 bases remained unmatched. The CDR3 consists of 15 residues.

The CDR3: CASSLDVSYEQYF. Written as DNA, the CDR3 is TGTGCCAGCAGCTTGGACGTCAGCTACGAGCAGTACTTC. The chain uses TRBV5-4 and TRBJ2-7, with unresolved D. The CDR3 runs 13 residues. Trimming shortened V by 0 bases and J by 3 bases, and 7 bases separated the two germline ends. Per the germline V gene, CDR1 is SGHNT and CDR2 is YYREEE (reference sequence).

The chain couples TRBV7-9 to TRBJ2-4, with D possibly TRBD1 on 5 matching bases. V lost 5 bases and J lost 0, with 17 bases in between. The length of the CDR3 is 17 residues. Germline values: CDR1 SEHNR, CDR2 FQNEAQ (reference sequence). The CDR3 DNA is TGTGCCAGCAGCGATTTAAAAGCACAGGCAGCCAAAAACATTCAGTACTTC. As protein: CASSDLKAQAAKNIQYF.